This T cell receptor beta chain derives from a study of blood T cell repertoires in COVID-19. Using immunoSEQ multiplex PCR, the repertoire was profiled, and TCRdb retains in-frame clones only, with some absent. Among a few hundred thousand clones listed, around nine tenths were seen once. Remarks on this clone: Other nucleotide sequences from this sample produce the same CDR3.

The germline gives CDR1 SGHTA, CDR2 FQGTGA. CDR3 length: 13 amino acids. Trimming removed 4 bases at V and 7 bases at J, with 8 bases between. The chain uses TRBV7-3 and TRBJ1-6; no definite D call. Source material: peripheral blood. The clonotype originates from a man aged 45 to 65 with active or convalescent COVID-19. CDR3 DNA: TGTGCCAGCAGCTCCGTACAGAATTCACCCCTCCACTTT. Translated: CASSSVQNSPLHF. Supplemented by reference TRBV7-3 and TRBJ1-6, the full variable domain reads GAGVSQTPSNKVTEKGKYVELRCDPISGHTALYWYRQSLGQGPEFLIYFQGTGAADDSGLPNDRFFAVRPEGSVSTLKIQRTERGDSAVYLCASSSVQNSPLHFGNGTRLTVT.